These T cell receptor beta chains were read from a single sample in a study of blood T cell repertoires in COVID-19. Sequenced by immunoSEQ multiplex PCR; TCRdb stores in-frame clones only, minus some. Of tens of thousands of clones in the sample, 65% to 85% were seen once. The sequencing input was peripheral blood. The source of these receptors is a man aged 50 or older with COVID-19, enrolled during active disease. Each CDR3 is given with its conserved first and last residue. The D gene is left open where the match is weak. Not every row has a clone size; where given, it reads once, few, many or a size class.

V gene	J gene	D gene	clone size	CDR3 DNA	CDR3 protein
TRBV29-1	TRBJ2-1	TRBD2	NA	TGCAGCGGCCAGACTAGCGGGACCGCCAATGAGCAGTTCTTC	CSGQTSGTANEQFF
TRBV11-2	TRBJ1-2	NA	medium-sized	TGTGCCAGCAGCTTAGAGGGGCAGCCCGCTATGGGTGGCTACACCTTC	CASSLEGQPAMGGYTF
TRBV27	TRBJ2-3	TRBD2	NA	TGTGCCAGCAGTCCTCGTGGTAGCGGGGGTACAGATACGCAGTATTTT	CASSPRGSGGTDTQYF
TRBV6-1	TRBJ1-5	TRBD1	few	TGTGCCAGCAGTGAACGGCCTTATCCGGGACAGCGGACGCATCAGCCCCAGCATTTT	CASSERPYPGQRTHQPQHF
TRBV21-1	TRBJ1-6	NA	NA	TGTGCCAGCAGCAAAGAGGCGGGAGTGGATAATTCACCCCTCCACTTT	CASSKEAGVDNSPLHF
TRBV5-1	TRBJ2-1	TRBD2	NA	TGCGCCAGTAGGACTAGCGGGTCCTACAATGAGCAGTTCTTC	CASRTSGSYNEQFF
TRBV10-3	TRBJ2-3	TRBD2	few	TGTGCCATCGGGACTAGCGCCACAGATACGCAGTATTTT	CAIGTSATDTQYF
TRBV3-1/TRBV3-2	TRBJ2-3	TRBD2	NA	TGTGCCAGCAGCCCCAGCGGGAGCGCAGATACGCAGTATTTT	CASSPSGSADTQYF
TRBV6-5	TRBJ2-1	TRBD2	NA	TGTGCCAGCTACTCCGGGGACTACACGGTGTTCTTC	CASYSGDYTVFF
TRBV27	TRBJ1-6	NA	NA	TGTGCCAGCAGTTTCCTCACTCTGTCTAGTTCACCCCTCCACTTT	CASSFLTLSSSPLHF
TRBV30	TRBJ1-2	NA	NA	TGTGCCTGGAGTGTTGACTCCAACTATGGCTACACCTTC	CAWSVDSNYGYTF
TRBV11-3	TRBJ2-1	NA	once	TGTGCCAGCAGCGTTAGCTTTTGGCCCCCTCTGAATGAGCAGTTCTTC	CASSVSFWPPLNEQFF
TRBV4-1	TRBJ2-3	TRBD2	NA	TGCGCCAGCAGCCGGGGACTAGACCCCACAGATACGCAGTATTTT	CASSRGLDPTDTQYF